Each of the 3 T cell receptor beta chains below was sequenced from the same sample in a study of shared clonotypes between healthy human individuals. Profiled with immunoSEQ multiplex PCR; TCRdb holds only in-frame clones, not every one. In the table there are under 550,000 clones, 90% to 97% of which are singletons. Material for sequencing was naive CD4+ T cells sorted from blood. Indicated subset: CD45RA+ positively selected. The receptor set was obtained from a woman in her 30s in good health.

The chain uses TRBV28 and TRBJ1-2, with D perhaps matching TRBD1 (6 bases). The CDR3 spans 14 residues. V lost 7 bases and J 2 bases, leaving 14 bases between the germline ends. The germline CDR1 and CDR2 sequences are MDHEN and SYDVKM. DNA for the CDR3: TGTGCCAGCACCCTAATGGGGGGCAACTATGGCTACACCTTC. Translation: CASTLMGGNYGYTF.

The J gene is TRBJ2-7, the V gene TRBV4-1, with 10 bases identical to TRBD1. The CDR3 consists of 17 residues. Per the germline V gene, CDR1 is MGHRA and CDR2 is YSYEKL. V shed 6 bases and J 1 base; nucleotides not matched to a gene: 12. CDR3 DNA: TGCGCCAGCAGACGGGTACCAGGGACAGGGGAATCCTACGAGCAGTACTTC. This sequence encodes CASRRVPGTGESYEQYF.

The CDR3 region is CAISGSPSTDTQYF. CDR3 sequence (DNA): TGTGCCATCAGTGGAAGCCCAAGCACAGATACGCAGTATTTT. V is TRBV10-3 and J is TRBJ2-3; no clear D gene. CDR3 length equals 14 residues. With 4 bases removed from V and 0 bases from J, the gap between germline ends came to 8 bases. Germline assignment: CDR1 ENHRY and CDR2 SYGVKD.